This T cell receptor beta chain was recorded in a study of blood T cell repertoires in COVID-19. At the level of the study: Samples taken during acute and convalescent COVID-19 were collected in the United States, Italy and Spain.

Per the authors' pipeline: By means of reference gene primer amplification, nucleated cell counts were estimated. Method: immunoSEQ multiplex PCR; TCRdb's copy keeps in-frame clones and lacks some. From that table come the V and J calls and clone size; the DNA was used to work out D and trimming. The data contain about 260,000 clones, about 91% of them singletons. Seattle cases were enrolled at active infection and followed longitudinally. Deletions cut 11 bases from V and 3 bases from J, with 19 bases between. The CDR3 runs 14 residues. Germline V gene lookup returns CDR1 SGHVS and CDR2 FQNEAQ. The receptor's source is a person in their late teens or twenties with COVID-19, enrolled during active disease. What was sequenced was peripheral blood. V is TRBV7-8 and J is TRBJ1-1; D call uncertain. DNA of the CDR3: TGTGCCGGGAAAGGTGGGCCCGGGGACACTGAAGCTTTCTTT. Translating it yields CAGKGGPGDTEAFF. The full variable domain, rest sourced from reference TRBV7-8 and TRBJ1-1, is GAGVSQSPRYKVAKRGQDVALRCDPISGHVSLFWYQQALGQGPEFLTYFQNEAQLDKSGLPSDRFFAERPEGSVSTLKIQRTQQEDSAVYLCAGKGGPGDTEAFFGQGTRLTVV.